Below are 8 T cell receptor beta chains sequenced from a single sample in a study of tumor and adjacent non-tumor tissue in lung cancer (dated by TCRdb to between 2017 and 2018). Bulk unsorted tissue served as the source for RNA extraction, and RNA quality was assessed using a NanoDrop ND-1000 and an Agilent 2100. Distant non-tumor tissue taken more than 3 cm from the tumor edge was used as the normal lung sample. Library prep was done by multiplex PCR. Sequencing instrument: Illumina HiSeq 2500. Following protocols modified from ARM-PCR, the researchers constructed TCRbeta libraries through three rounds of nested PCR with primers (Table S4). Starting from the raw public reads, TCRdb applied fastp trimming at Q25, assembled clones with MiXCR and retained in-frame beta chains. Rows with a matching CDR3 protein are joined into one entry that keeps the most common DNA and genes. For this sample there are 60,000 to 70,000 distinct CDR3 sequences; under 80% appear just once. Together, the top ten hold more than 35% of the sample.

The sample comprised distant non-tumor lung tissue. These receptors originate from a man in his 60s with non-small cell lung cancer.

Remarks on this clonotype: An end of the junction does not agree with germline; a read error may underlie this. The chain joins TRBV5-1 to TRBJ2-4, with 8 bases aligning to TRBD1. This CDR3 region has 14 residues. CDR1 is SGHRS, CDR2 YFSETQ, per germline. The CDR3 sequence is CASSSGTGGKIHYF. As DNA, the CDR3 is TGCGCCAGCAGCTCTGGAACAGGGGGAAAGATTCACTACTTC.

With respect to this clonotype: At one boundary the junction diverges from the germline segment, which might be a read error. This chain links TRBV20-1 with TRBJ2-7; D could derive from TRBD1 or TRBD2 (6 bases each). The CDR3 consists of 14 residues. Per germline, CDR1 DFQATT and CDR2 SNEGSKA (reference sequence). The CDR3 sequence is CSDRGRRGLYEQYF. DNA of the CDR3: TGCAGTGATAGAGGGCGCCGGGGGCTCTACGAACAGTACTTC.

Comments on this clonotype: One end of the junction varies from germline; a read error may be responsible. This chain joins TRBV20-1 and TRBJ2-3; 12 bases are shared with TRBD2. This CDR3 is built from 16 residues. The germline gives CDR1 DFQATT, CDR2 SNEGSKA (reference sequence). The CDR3 sequence: CSAPRTSGKSTDMQYF. CDR3 in DNA: TGCAGTGCGCCCAGGACTAGCGGGAAGAGCACGGATATGCAGTATTTT.

As regards this clonotype: The junction and the germline gene differ at one end; a read error may be behind it. The chain joins TRBV29-1 to TRBJ1-4; D is uncertain. Germline CDR1 reads SQVTM; CDR2 reads ANQGSEA. There are 12 residues in the CDR3. CDR3 residues: CSLMDLNEKLLF. CDR3 coding DNA: TGCAGCCTAATGGACCTTAATGAAAAACTGCTTTTT. The full variable domain, rest sourced from reference TRBV29-1 and TRBJ1-4, is SAVISQKPSRDICQRGTSLTIQCQVDSQVTMMFWYRQQPGQSLTLIATANQGSEATYESGFVIDKFPISRPNLTFSTLTVSNMSPEDSSIYLCSLMDLNEKLLFGSGTQLSVL.

This clonotype was recorded a few times. A much larger clone differs by one base, so this may be a read error. The rearrangement joins TRBV6-6 to TRBJ1-2, with D perhaps TRBD1 (5 bases). Trimming took off 5 bases at V and 10 bases at J, with 17 bases between the two ends. This CDR3 contains 13 residues. Germline V CDR1 and CDR2: MNHNY, SVGAGI (reference sequence). The CDR3 loop is CASSPGGGEDYTF. The CDR3 nucleotides read TGTGCCAGCAGTCCTGGGGGGGGTGAGGACTACACCTTC.

CDR3: CSSSLAGINTEAFF. The CDR3 region has the DNA TGTAGCAGCAGCTTGGCCGGGATCAACACTGAAGCTTTCTTT. This chain connects TRBV5-4 to TRBJ1-1; D is uncertain. The CDR3 has 14 residues. The V gene's germline CDR1 is SGHNT and CDR2 YYREEE (reference sequence).

Points on this clonotype: One end of the junction fails to match germline, which may point to a read error. The chain uses TRBV10-1 and TRBJ2-6; 7 bases match TRBD1. The CDR3 consists of 16 residues. Germline V gives CDR1 WNHNN, CDR2 SYGVQD (reference sequence). The CDR3 bases are TGCGCCAGCAGTCCGGGACAGTCGGGTAGGGCCGACGTCCTGACTTTC. It specifies CASSPGQSGRADVLTF.

This chain uses TRBV6-1 with TRBJ2-7, with D perhaps matching TRBD2 (5 bases). The CDR3 is 14 residues long. Trimming cost V 0 bases and J 4 bases, with 10 bases left between them. CDR1 and CDR2 (germline): MNHNS, SASEGT. The CDR3 loop reads CASSEALRDYEQYF. The CDR3 DNA follows: TGTGCCAGCAGTGAAGCACTGAGGGATTACGAGCAGTACTTC.